Listed here are 10 T cell receptor beta chains from one sample, sequenced in a study of tumor-infiltrating lymphocytes in primary liver carcinoma. Germline DNA was also extracted, and blood RNA was taken from unsorted whole blood. Making TCR beta cDNA involved around 500 ng total RNA and a constant-region primer. Sequencing libraries for TCR beta derived from three nested multiplex PCR rounds that used slightly modified ARM-PCR. Running around 9 cycles apiece, the first two PCR rounds relied on TRBV1-TRBV30 forward primers together with a C-beta reverse primer. Each CDR3 protein gets one entry after TCRdb re-called the multiplex PCR reads with MiXCR. The data show 180,000 or so distinct CDR3 sequences, with about 60% seen just once and approximately 65% held by the top ten. The specimen was peripheral blood. Receptors originate from a man aged 35 to 55 with primary liver carcinoma and hepatitis B virus infection.

The chain couples TRBV7-9 to TRBJ2-1; D uncertain. The CDR3 has 12 residues. The germline CDR1 and CDR2 sequences are SEHNR and FQNEAQ (reference sequence). With 4 bases removed from V and 9 bases from J, the gap between germline ends came to 10 bases. The CDR3 sequence is CASSSQCGEQFF. CDR3 sequence (DNA): TGTGCCAGCAGCTCCCAGTGTGGTGAGCAGTTCTTC. Combining the CDR3 with reference TRBV7-9 and TRBJ2-1 gives the whole variable domain DTGVSQNPRHKITKRGQNVTFRCDPISEHNRLYWYRQTLGQGPEFLTYFQNEAQLEKSRLLSDRFSAERPKGSFSTLEIQRTEQGDSAMYLCASSSQCGEQFFGPGTRLTVL.

V usage is TRBV11-3 and J usage is TRBJ2-1; a possible D gene is TRBD2 (6 bases). The CDR3 consists of 16 residues. V dropped 2 bases and J dropped 8 bases, with 19 bases sitting between them. Per germline, CDR1 SGHNT and CDR2 YENEEA. CDR3 DNA sequence: TGTGCCAGCAGCTTATCAGGTGGACTAACGGGATATGAGCAGTTCTTC. Encoded protein: CASSLSGGLTGYEQFF.

Only a few counts were recorded for this clonotype. At one end, the junction sequence differs from germline, possibly due to a read error. The CDR3 loop reads CSLEAAPATDTQYF. CDR3 DNA: TGCAGCCTTGAGGCAGCGCCTGCCACAGATACGCAGTATTTT. This chain joins TRBV29-1 and TRBJ2-3; D gene ambiguous. The CDR3 totals 14 residues. The germline V gene has CDR1 SQVTM and CDR2 ANQGSEA.

V is TRBV6-5 and J is TRBJ2-1; the D gene is possibly TRBD2 (6 bases). This CDR3 contains 13 residues. With 6 bases removed from V and 11 bases from J, the gap between germline ends came to 17 bases. Germline V gives CDR1 MNHEY, CDR2 SVGAGI. The CDR3 DNA reads TGTGCCAGCAGCCGACCACCTAGCGATCAGCAGTTCTTC. Protein sequence: CASSRPPSDQQFF.

DNA for the CDR3: TGTGCCATCAGACAGATGGGGCAGGGGAACAATCAGCCCCAGCATTTT. This gives the protein CAIRQMGQGNNQPQHF. V usage is TRBV10-3 and J usage is TRBJ1-5; D possibly corresponds to TRBD1 (6 bases). The germline V gene encodes CDR1 ENHRY and CDR2 SYGVKD. The CDR3 length is 16 residues. V dropped 6 bases and J dropped 3 bases, with 18 bases sitting between them.

V usage is TRBV6-5 and J usage is TRBJ1-1; TRBD1 aligns across 9 bases. The CDR3 sequence is 15 residues long. The germline CDR1 and CDR2 sequences are MNHEY and SVGAGI. V lost 4 bases and J lost 4; bases outside the gene matches: 7. CDR3 amino acids: CASSSRTGGPTEAFF. Here the CDR3 DNA reads TGTGCCAGCAGTTCCCGTACAGGGGGCCCCACTGAAGCTTTCTTT.

This chain joins TRBV10-3 and TRBJ1-4, with 9 bases lining up with TRBD1. Unmatched junction bases numbered 5, after V lost 0 bases and J lost 3 bases. Germline V gene sequence: CDR1 ENHRY, CDR2 SYGVKD. The CDR3 sequence is 17 residues long. The DNA of the CDR3 is TGTGCCATCAGTGAGTCGAACAGGGGGCAAGCTAATGAAAAACTGTTTTTT. Translated, it gives CAISESNRGQANEKLFF.

The chain couples TRBV5-1 to TRBJ2-3, with D maybe TRBD2 (5 bases). Germline values: CDR1 SGHRS, CDR2 YFSETQ. This CDR3 is built from 16 residues. With 4 bases removed from V and 0 bases from J, the gap between germline ends came to 15 bases. For the CDR3, the DNA is TGCGCCAGCAGCGTGAGCGGTAATCCTAGCACAGATACGCAGTATTTT. It is translated as CASSVSGNPSTDTQYF.

For this clonotype: Sequence at one end of the junction differs from germline and may be a read error. The CDR3 region is CSVEDEESSVNTIYF. The CDR3 DNA is TGCAGCGTTGAAGATGAGGAGAGCTCTGTAAACACCATATATTTT. The rearrangement joins TRBV29-1 to TRBJ1-3; D gene ambiguous. The CDR3 totals 15 residues. CDR1 and CDR2 (germline): SQVTM, ANQGSEA.

The V call is TRBV6-5, the J call TRBJ2-7; the D gene is possibly TRBD2 (5 bases). The V gene lost 8 bases and the J gene lost 2 bases, with 16 bases spanning the gap. This CDR3 has 14 amino acids. CDR1 and CDR2 (germline): MNHEY, SVGAGI. CDR3 loop: CASRPSGITYEQYF. The CDR3 DNA reads TGTGCCAGCCGACCCAGCGGCATTACCTACGAGCAGTACTTC.